This entry lists 5 T cell receptor beta chains sequenced from one sample in a study of cytomegalovirus exposure and HLA in healthy donors. It was with 60 Vbeta and 13 Jbeta primers that the PCR ran. Sequencing was performed with immunoSEQ multiplex PCR; in TCRdb, only in-frame clones are kept and a portion is missing. Of about 140,000 clones in the sample, roughly 79% were seen once. The sequenced material came from PBMCs. The receptors come from a man aged 18-30 years in good health and CMV-seronegative.

This chain joins TRBV5-5 and TRBJ1-2, with 7 bases lining up with TRBD1. Germline lookup yields CDR1 SGHKS and CDR2 YYEKEE (reference sequence). Trimming took 1 base from V and 3 from J; bases not matched to a gene: 6. The CDR3 has 15 residues. CDR3 sequence reads: CASSLRDSRDYGYTF. The CDR3 DNA reads TGTGCCAGCAGCTTGAGGGACAGCCGCGACTATGGCTACACCTTC.

The chain carries TRBV1 and TRBJ2-7; the table's D call, TRBD2, has no DNA check behind it. TRBV1 is annotated as a pseudogene. CDR3 size: 15 residues. This chain's CDR3 is CTSSSTGEFPYEQYF. The CDR3 DNA follows: TGCACCAGCAGCTCGACCGGGGAATTTCCCTACGAGCAGTACTTC.

The chain employs TRBV5-4 and TRBJ2-7; TRBD1 agrees at 12 bases. The CDR3 totals 16 residues. Trimming at V came to 4 bases and at J to 1 base, leaving 6 bases not matched to a gene. CDR1 and CDR2 from the germline V gene are SGHNT and YYREEE (reference sequence). CDR3 sequence: CASSPGTGGPSYEQYF. The CDR3 region has the DNA TGTGCCAGCAGCCCCGGGACAGGGGGCCCGTCCTACGAGCAGTACTTC. Supplemented by reference TRBV5-4 and TRBJ2-7, the full variable domain reads ETGVTQSPTHLIKTRGQQVTLRCSSQSGHNTVSWYQQALGQGPQFIFQYYREEENGRGNFPPRFSGLQFPNYSSELNVNALELDDSALYLCASSPGTGGPSYEQYFGPGTRLTVT.

The chain combines TRBV27 with TRBJ1-1; D gene uncertain. The CDR3 is made up of 15 amino acids. V was cut by 0 bases and J by 3 bases, with 11 bases left in between. Germline assignment: CDR1 MNHEY and CDR2 SMNVEV (reference sequence). DNA of the CDR3: TGTGCCAGCAGTTTATCTGGCATCCCTTACACTGAAGCTTTCTTT. It is translated as CASSLSGIPYTEAFF.

This clone was seen more than once but under ten times. The gene calls are TRBV4-3 and TRBJ1-2, with D perhaps TRBD1 (5 bases). Trimming cost V 1 base and J 5 bases, with 14 bases left between them. The CDR3 is 15 amino acids. Germline-derived CDR1 and CDR2 are LGHNA and YSLEER. The CDR3, as DNA: TGCGCCAGCAGCCAAGTGGCCAGGGAGGGTTATGGCTACACCTTC. Amino acids: CASSQVAREGYGYTF.